The rows below give T cell receptor beta chains drawn from one sample of a study of blood T cell repertoires in COVID-19. The protocol was immunoSEQ multiplex PCR, while the TCRdb copy is restricted to in-frame clones and leaves out a portion. Here the sample spans around 150,000 clones, roughly 90% being singletons. The sequencing sample was made of peripheral blood. The source is a man in his 60s with active or convalescent COVID-19. The CDR3 runs from the conserved cysteine through the conserved F or W. A D gene is named only where the DNA matches it firmly. A row's size may be missing; if present it is once, few, many or a size class.

j_call | clone_size | v_call | d_call | cdr3_aa | cdr3_nt
TRBJ2-3 | - | TRBV6-4 | - | CASSDLGVSDTQYF | TGTGCCAGCAGTGACTTAGGGGTCTCAGATACGCAGTATTTT
TRBJ2-1 | - | TRBV7-2 | TRBD2 | CASSLGTSGGPSYNEQFF | TGTGCCAGCAGCTTAGGGACTAGCGGGGGGCCCTCCTACAATGAGCAGTTCTTC
TRBJ2-7 | - | TRBV18 | - | CASSPLNRASYEQYF | TGTGCCAGCTCACCCTTAAACAGGGCGTCCTACGAGCAGTACTTC
TRBJ2-1 | once | TRBV7-6 | TRBD2 | CASSRASGGEYEQFF | TGTGCCAGCAGCCGGGCTAGCGGGGGGGAATATGAGCAGTTCTTC
TRBJ1-6 | - | TRBV3-1/TRBV3-2 | - | CASSQDVRGSYNSPLHF | TGTGCCAGCAGCCAAGATGTTAGGGGCTCCTATAATTCACCCCTCCACTTT
TRBJ2-2 | - | TRBV6-1 | - | CASSEPRGSHTGELFF | TGTGCCAGCAGTGAACCCCGGGGGTCGCACACCGGGGAGCTGTTTTTT
TRBJ2-7 | few | TRBV10-3 | - | CAISGVTGLQYF | TGTGCCATCAGTGGCGTTACAGGGTTGCAGTACTTC
TRBJ2-3 | - | TRBV25-1 | TRBD2 | CASSERASGDTQYF | TGTGCCAGCAGTGAAAGAGCTAGCGGGGATACGCAGTATTTT
TRBJ2-7 | - | TRBV10-3 | TRBD2 | CAISMGLAGRKQYF | TGTGCCATCAGTATGGGACTAGCGGGTAGGAAGCAGTACTTC
TRBJ1-1 | - | TRBV5-6 | - | CASSLDRGTEAFF | TGTGCCAGCAGCTTGGATAGGGGTACTGAAGCTTTCTTT
TRBJ2-7 | - | TRBV10-2 | - | CASSDLRRSGAYEQYF | TGCGCCAGCAGTGACCTCAGGAGGTCAGGGGCCTACGAGCAGTACTTC
TRBJ1-1 | - | TRBV5-1 | - | CASSLVAGAGNTEAFF | TGCGCCAGCAGCTTGGTGGCAGGGGCAGGGAACACTGAAGCTTTCTTT